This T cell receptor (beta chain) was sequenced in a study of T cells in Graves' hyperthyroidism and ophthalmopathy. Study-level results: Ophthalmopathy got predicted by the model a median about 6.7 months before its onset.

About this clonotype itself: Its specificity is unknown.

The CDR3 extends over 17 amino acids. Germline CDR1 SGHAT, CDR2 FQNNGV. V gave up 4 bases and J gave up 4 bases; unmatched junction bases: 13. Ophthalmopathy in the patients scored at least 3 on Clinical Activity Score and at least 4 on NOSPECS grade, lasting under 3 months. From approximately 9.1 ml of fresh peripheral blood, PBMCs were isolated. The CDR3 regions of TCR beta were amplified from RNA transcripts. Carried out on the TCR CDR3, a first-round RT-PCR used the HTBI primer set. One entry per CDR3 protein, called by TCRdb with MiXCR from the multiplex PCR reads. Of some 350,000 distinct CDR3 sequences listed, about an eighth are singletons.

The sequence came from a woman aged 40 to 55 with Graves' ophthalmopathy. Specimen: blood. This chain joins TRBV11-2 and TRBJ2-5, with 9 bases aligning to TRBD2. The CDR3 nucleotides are TGTGCCAGCAGCTGGCGGACTAGCGCGGGGGCCCCAGAGACCCAGTACTTC. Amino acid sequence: CASSWRTSAGAPETQYF. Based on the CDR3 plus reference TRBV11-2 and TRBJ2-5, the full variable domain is EAGVAQSPRYKIIEKRQSVAFWCNPISGHATLYWYQQILGQGPKLLIQFQNNGVVDDSQLPKDRFSAERLKGVDSTLKIQPAKLEDSAVYLCASSWRTSAGAPETQYFGPGTRLLVL.